This TCR beta chain was identified in a study of early T cells in non-severe SARS-CoV-2 infection. Study details: The input, bulk RNA from unsorted whole blood, was sequenced, and chains were unpaired.

The V gene lost 6 bases and the J gene lost 2 bases, with 14 bases spanning the gap. CDR1 and CDR2 (germline): MNHEY, SVGAGI. CDR3 size: 15 residues. Unique molecular identifiers were affixed to single, distinct cDNA molecules. TCRdb redid the calling of the 5' RACE reads with MiXCR, one entry per CDR3 protein. The sample shows about 88,000 distinct CDR3 sequences, 15% of them seen only once. The study, taken as a whole, reports: The matching step, a VDJdb search, favored anti-spike CD8 responses and missed private and CD4 specificities.

Comment on this clonotype: Its specificity is unknown.

The sample consisted of whole blood. The chain has TRBV6-5 and TRBJ1-5; TRBD1 might be the D (6 bases). This TCR was sampled from an adult who was a healthcare worker with PCR-confirmed SARS-CoV-2 infection or an uninfected control (not recorded which). The chain's CDR3 is CASSSGGAGNQPQHF. CDR3 in DNA: TGTGCCAGCAGCTCTGGGGGGGCGGGCAATCAGCCCCAGCATTTT.